This T cell receptor beta chain appears in the sequencing data of a study of T cells after yellow fever vaccination. The overall study: The SMART-Seq v4 Ultra Low Input method served to prepare the low-cell-number fractions. Study-level findings and limits: Abundant clonotypes from the bulk population could get into FACS-sorted repertoires as contaminants. Some clonotypes were seen in both the CD4 and the CD8 compartments. These made up a small share and likely arose from convergent recombination.

This clonotype occurred a few times. Its antigen is undetermined. TCRdb itself ran the 5' RACE reads through MiXCR, one entry per CDR3 protein. The sample records roughly 160,000 distinct CDR3 sequences, 6% to 7.5% being singletons. This CDR3 comprises 18 residues. The V and J ends lost 0 bases and 4 bases respectively, with 19 bases between them. CDR1 is MNHEY, CDR2 SVGAGI, per germline. The material sequenced was CD4+ T cells sorted from PBMCs, taken around 5 days after the first yellow fever vaccination. This clonotype was sampled from a man between 18 and 29 years old who received the YFV17D yellow fever vaccine. The V gene is TRBV6-5, the J gene TRBJ1-3; D is unclear. The CDR3 here is CASSYSIQSGMEGNTIYF. Written as DNA, the CDR3 is TGTGCCAGCAGTTACTCGATACAATCCGGGATGGAAGGAAACACCATATATTTT.